This T cell receptor beta chain was identified during a study of T cell responses to AZD1222 COVID-19 vaccine. Profiled with immunoSEQ multiplex PCR; TCRdb holds only in-frame clones, not every one. Among 75,000 to 85,000 clones, 75% to 90% were seen once, and the ten largest hold about a quarter. General observations from the study: Spike-wide vaccine-associated CD4 TCRs dominated at 160-218 and 743-854. The breadth and depth of Spike-specific TCRs increased once two AZD1222 doses had been given.

As regards this clone: Its antigen is still unknown.

CDR1 and CDR2 from the germline V gene are SGHDN and FVKESK. The CDR3 has 15 residues. V shed 4 bases and J 2 bases; nucleotides not matched to a gene: 6. Specimen: peripheral blood, collected on day 0 of AZD1222 vaccination. The chain recombines TRBV14 with TRBJ2-5, with TRBD2 matching over 8 bases. This sequence was found in an adult in good health. Written as DNA, the CDR3 is TGTGCCAGCAGCCGTATTAGCGGGGAACAAGAGACCCAGTACTTC. This translates into CASSRISGEQETQYF.